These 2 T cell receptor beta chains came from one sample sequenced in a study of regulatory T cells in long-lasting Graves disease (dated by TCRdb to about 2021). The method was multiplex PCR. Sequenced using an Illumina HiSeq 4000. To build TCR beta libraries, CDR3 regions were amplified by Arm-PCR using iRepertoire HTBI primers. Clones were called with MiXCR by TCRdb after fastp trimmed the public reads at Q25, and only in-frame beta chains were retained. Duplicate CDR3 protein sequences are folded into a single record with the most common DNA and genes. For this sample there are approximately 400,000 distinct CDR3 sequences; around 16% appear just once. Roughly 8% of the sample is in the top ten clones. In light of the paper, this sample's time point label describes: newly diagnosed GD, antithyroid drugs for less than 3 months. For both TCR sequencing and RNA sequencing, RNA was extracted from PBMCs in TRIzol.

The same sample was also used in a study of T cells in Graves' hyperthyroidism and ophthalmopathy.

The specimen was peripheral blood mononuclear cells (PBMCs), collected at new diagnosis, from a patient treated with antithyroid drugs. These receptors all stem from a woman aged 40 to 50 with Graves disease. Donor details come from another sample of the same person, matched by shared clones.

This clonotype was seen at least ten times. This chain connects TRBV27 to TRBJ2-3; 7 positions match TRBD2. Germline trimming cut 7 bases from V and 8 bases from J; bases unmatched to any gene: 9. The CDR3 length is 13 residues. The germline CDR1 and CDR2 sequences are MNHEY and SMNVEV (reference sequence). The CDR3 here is CASMSGIIGTQYF. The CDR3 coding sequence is TGTGCCAGCATGAGCGGGATAATTGGTACGCAGTATTTT.

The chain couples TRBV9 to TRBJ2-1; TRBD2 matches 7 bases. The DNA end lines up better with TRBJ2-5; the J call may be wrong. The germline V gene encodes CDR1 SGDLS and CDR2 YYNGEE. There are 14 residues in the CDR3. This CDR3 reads CASSVSGTKETQYF. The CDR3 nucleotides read TGTGCCAGCAGCGTAAGCGGGACTAAAGAGACCCAGTACTTC.